This entry features one T cell receptor beta chain sequence. The antigen is not known. The CDR3 end lies 3 residues beyond the end of the read and is filled in from the germline J gene. The data derive from a study of T cells in women clearing cervical HPV infection. For the study at large: Cases: HPV16-related CIN3 or worse on histology, a couple of invasive cancers. For cases, blood was sampled a median around 150 days after lesion detection, interquartile range roughly 85 to 200 days. Study-wide results and limits: A classifier using richness and V gene abundances reached an AUC of approximately 0.79.

Average input was approximately 1,200 ng genomic DNA for immunoSEQ TCR beta CDR3 amplification. Clones were read by immunoSEQ multiplex PCR, and TCRdb kept only the in-frame ones, dropping some. Its clone listing holds some 28,000 clones. This CDR3 has 10 residues. Germline CDR1 is SNHLY and CDR2 is FYNNEI. Source material: blood buffy coat. The chain recombines TRBV2 with TRBJ2-4, with D unclear. The sequence was collected from a woman between 18 and 75 years old with a cervical HPV16 infection that either progressed to CIN3+ or cleared (not recorded which). The sequenced CDR3 bases are TGTGCCAGCAGTGTTGAAGGT. Translated, it gives CASSVEG. The CDR3 as a whole reads CASSVEGQYF.